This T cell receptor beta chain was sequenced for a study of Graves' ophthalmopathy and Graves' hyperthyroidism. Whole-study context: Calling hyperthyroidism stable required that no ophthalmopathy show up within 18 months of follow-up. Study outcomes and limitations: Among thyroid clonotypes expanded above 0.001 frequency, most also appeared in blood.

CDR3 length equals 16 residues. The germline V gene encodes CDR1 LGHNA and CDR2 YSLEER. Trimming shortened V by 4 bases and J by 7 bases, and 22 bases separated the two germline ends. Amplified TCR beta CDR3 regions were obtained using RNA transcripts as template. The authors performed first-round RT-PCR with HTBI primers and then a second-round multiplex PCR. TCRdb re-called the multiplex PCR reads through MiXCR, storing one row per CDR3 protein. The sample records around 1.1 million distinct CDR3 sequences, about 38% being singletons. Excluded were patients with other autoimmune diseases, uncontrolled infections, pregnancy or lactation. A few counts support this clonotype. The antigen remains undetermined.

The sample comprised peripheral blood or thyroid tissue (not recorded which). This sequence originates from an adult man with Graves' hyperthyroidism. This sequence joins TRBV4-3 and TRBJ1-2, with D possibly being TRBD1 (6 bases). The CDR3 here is CASSREPYQGLPGYTF. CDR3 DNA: TGCGCCAGCAGCCGCGAACCTTATCAGGGGCTTCCTGGCTACACCTTC.